A selection of T cell receptor beta chains follows, all from one sample in a study of blood T cells in healthy people across ages. One entry per CDR3 protein, called by TCRdb with MiXCR from the 5' RACE reads. The sample lists nearly 800,000 distinct CDR3 sequences, 56% occurring once. Sequencing used blood. All receptors come from a man between 40 and 49 years old in good health. Each CDR3 is given with its conserved first and last residue. A D gene is named only where the DNA matches it firmly. The listing skips clone size in some rows; elsewhere it reads once, few, many or a size class.

D gene: -; J gene: TRBJ1-5; clone size: -; V gene: TRBV10-3; CDR3 protein: CATSDGESQPQHF; CDR3 DNA: TGTGCCACCAGTGACGGGGAGAGTCAGCCCCAGCATTTT
D gene: -; J gene: TRBJ1-2; clone size: -; V gene: TRBV28; CDR3 protein: CASSLGIQGTSDGYTF; CDR3 DNA: TGTGCCAGCAGTTTAGGTATCCAGGGAACTTCTGATGGCTACACCTTC
D gene: TRBD1; J gene: TRBJ2-1; clone size: -; V gene: TRBV6-5; CDR3 protein: CASSSRTGMENEQFF; CDR3 DNA: TGTGCCAGCAGTTCAAGGACAGGCATGGAAAATGAGCAGTTCTTC
D gene: -; J gene: TRBJ2-7; clone size: many; V gene: TRBV7-2; CDR3 protein: CASSPRDEQYF; CDR3 DNA: TGTGCCAGCAGTCCAAGGGACGAGCAGTACTTC
D gene: -; J gene: TRBJ2-1; clone size: few; V gene: TRBV7-9; CDR3 protein: CASSLELASYNEQFF; CDR3 DNA: TGTGCCAGCAGCTTAGAACTAGCCTCCTACAATGAGCAGTTCTTC
D gene: -; J gene: TRBJ2-5; clone size: -; V gene: TRBV4-3; CDR3 protein: CASSQDLVGETQYF; CDR3 DNA: TGCGCCAGCAGCCAAGATCTAGTAGGAGAGACCCAGTACTTC
D gene: TRBD1; J gene: TRBJ2-5; clone size: -; V gene: TRBV15; CDR3 protein: CATSRDLRRTGFGGTQYF; CDR3 DNA: TGTGCCACCAGCAGAGATCTTAGGCGGACAGGGTTCGGGGGGACCCAGTACTTC
D gene: -; J gene: TRBJ2-3; clone size: -; V gene: TRBV12-3/TRBV12-4; CDR3 protein: CASSPRGAGISTDTQYF; CDR3 DNA: TGTGCCAGCAGCCCGAGGGGAGCAGGGATTAGCACAGATACGCAGTATTTT
D gene: TRBD2; J gene: TRBJ2-5; clone size: -; V gene: TRBV7-3; CDR3 protein: CASSHGLAGERGETQYF; CDR3 DNA: TGTGCCAGCAGCCACGGACTAGCGGGAGAGAGGGGAGAGACCCAGTACTTC
D gene: TRBD2; J gene: TRBJ2-1; clone size: few; V gene: TRBV29-1; CDR3 protein: CSAGGLAGYNEQFF; CDR3 DNA: TGCAGCGCTGGGGGGCTAGCGGGATACAATGAGCAGTTCTTC
D gene: -; J gene: TRBJ1-1; clone size: -; V gene: TRBV4-1; CDR3 protein: CASRNRAQNTEAFF; CDR3 DNA: TGCGCCAGCCGAAACAGGGCTCAGAACACTGAAGCTTTCTTT
D gene: TRBD2; J gene: TRBJ2-7; clone size: -; V gene: TRBV7-6; CDR3 protein: CASSLSLAGGPPPPYEQYF; CDR3 DNA: TGTGCCAGCAGCTTATCGCTAGCGGGAGGGCCTCCGCCCCCCTACGAGCAGTACTTC
D gene: -; J gene: TRBJ1-3; clone size: -; V gene: TRBV5-6; CDR3 protein: CASSLAYRGLSGNTIYF; CDR3 DNA: TGTGCCAGCAGCTTGGCGTATCGGGGTCTCTCTGGAAACACCATATATTTT